Reported below is one T cell receptor (beta chain). Antigen unknown. It was with 60 Vbeta and 13 Jbeta primers that the PCR ran. Libraries were prepared by immunoSEQ multiplex PCR; TCRdb keeps only in-frame clonotypes and omits some of them. Among 90,000 to 140,000 clones listed, approximately 83% were seen once. This sample was taken from a study of cytomegalovirus exposure and HLA in healthy donors. Findings of the study overall: An ancestry cluster, one associated with Asian ancestry, reportedly showed fewer N-insertions than the 666-donor mean in a later analysis. Data from an earlier analysis indicated that most TCR beta V segments were productive either about 90% or about 30% of the time. A missense DCLRE1C variant was associated with V- and J-gene trimming of TCR beta chains in a later analysis, and an independent cohort replicated the association.

Deletions cut 0 bases from V and 0 bases from J, with 12 bases between. This CDR3 is 18 amino acids long. In germline, CDR1 is ENHRY, CDR2 SYGVKD. The clonotype was recovered from a man aged 18-30 years in good health and CMV-seronegative. The chain is built from TRBV10-3 and TRBJ2-6; no clear D gene. Sequencing input: PBMCs. The CDR3 reads CAISESAGFRSGANVLTF. The CDR3 region has the DNA TGTGCCATCAGTGAGTCAGCAGGTTTTCGCTCTGGGGCCAACGTCCTGACTTTC.